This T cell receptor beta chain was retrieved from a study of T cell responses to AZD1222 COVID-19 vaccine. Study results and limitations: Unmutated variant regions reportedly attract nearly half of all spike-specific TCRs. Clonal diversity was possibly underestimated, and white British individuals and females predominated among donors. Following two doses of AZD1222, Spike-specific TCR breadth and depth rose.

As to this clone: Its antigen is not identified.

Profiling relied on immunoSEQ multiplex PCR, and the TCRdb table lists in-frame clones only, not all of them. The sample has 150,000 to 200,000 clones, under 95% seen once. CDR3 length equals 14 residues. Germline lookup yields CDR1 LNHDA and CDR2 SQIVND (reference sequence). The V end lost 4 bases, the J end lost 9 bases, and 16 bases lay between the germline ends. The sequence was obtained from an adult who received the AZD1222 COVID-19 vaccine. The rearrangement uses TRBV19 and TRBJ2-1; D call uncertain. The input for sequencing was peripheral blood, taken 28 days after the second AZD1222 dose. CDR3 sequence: CASSSGGSAPEQFF. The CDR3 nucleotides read TGTGCCAGTAGTAGTGGCGGTAGTGCCCCTGAGCAGTTCTTC.